This TCR beta chain was recovered during a study of shared clonotypes between healthy human individuals. The donors were all Caucasian adults (living in Nashville, Tennessee). Of note for this clone: Its antigen is not known.

The CDR3 runs to 13 residues. V shed 6 bases and J 5 bases; nucleotides not matched to a gene: 5. The germline V gene has CDR1 MNHNS and CDR2 SASEGT. General study results and limits: Compared with clonotypes that all four donors shared, non-shared clonotypes had lower generation probabilities. Clonotype sharing among donors, it was expected, would be affected by sequencing depth. The study sampled only blood, and tissue repertoires likely differ.

Using immunoSEQ multiplex PCR, the repertoire was profiled, and TCRdb retains in-frame clones only, with some absent. The sample lists 1.6 million or so clones; more than 95% were seen once. The sequencing input was naive CD4+ T cells sorted from blood. Subset denoted: CD45RA+ positively selected. This sequence was found in a man younger than 40 in good health. V is TRBV6-1 and J is TRBJ2-7; 9 bases are shared with TRBD1. CDR3 sequence: CASRTGGGHEQYF. CDR3 bases: TGTGCCAGCAGAACAGGGGGCGGGCACGAGCAGTACTTC.